The T cell receptor beta chain described here comes from a study of T cells after yellow fever vaccination. Study-wide results and limits: There was a small share of clonotypes that showed up in both the CD4 and CD8 compartments. Secondary responses were weaker yet peaked faster, day 5 versus 15. FACS-sorted repertoires could harbor abundant contaminating bulk-population clonotypes.

A remark on this clonotype: Its matching antigen is unknown.

MiXCR was run by TCRdb on the 5' RACE reads, yielding one entry per CDR3 protein. The sample carries 500,000 to 650,000 distinct CDR3 sequences, approximately 15% recorded once. The CDR3 has 17 residues. The germline gives CDR1 MNHEY, CDR2 SVGEGT. V lost 4 bases and J lost 0, with 13 bases in between. The chain employs TRBV6-2 or TRBV6-3 and TRBJ2-6; perhaps D is TRBD1 or TRBD2 (6 bases each). Sequenced material: PBMCs, taken on the day of the yellow fever booster vaccination. The receptor comes from a young man who received the YFV17D yellow fever vaccine. The CDR3 reads CASSSPGAGSGANVLTF. For the CDR3, the DNA is TGTGCCAGCAGTTCCCCGGGGGCGGGCTCTGGGGCCAACGTCCTGACTTTC.